The text below deals with one T cell receptor (beta chain). These data belong to a study of blood T cell repertoires in COVID-19. The repertoire was sequenced with immunoSEQ multiplex PCR; TCRdb's copy has only in-frame clones and lacks some. This repertoire shows some 230,000 clones, roughly 85% found once; its top ten account for approximately 0.89%. The sequenced sample was peripheral blood. The source is a man aged 35 to 55 with acute or convalescent COVID-19.

CDR3 in DNA: TGCGCCAGCAGCATTGGACAGTCTGGACCTGAAGCTTTCTTT. Translated, it gives CASSIGQSGPEAFF. The rearrangement links TRBV5-1 to TRBJ1-1; D may be TRBD1 (6 bases). V lost 4 bases, J lost 6 bases, and 16 bases lay in between. There are 14 residues in the CDR3. Germline assignment: CDR1 SGHRS and CDR2 YFSETQ.